Shown below are 18 T cell receptor beta chains from a single sample sequenced in a study of a mutant IDH1 vaccine in newly diagnosed glioma. The sample's time point: week 23, last vaccination. A single vaccine dose contained 300 ug of mutant IDH1 20-mer peptide, and topical imiquimod was used with it. Antigen specificity for these receptors is unknown. Sequenced by immunoSEQ multiplex PCR; TCRdb stores in-frame clones only, minus some. The top ten clones hold around 6.6% of a sample with fewer than 45,000 clones, 60% to 85% of them seen once. Material: PBMCs, obtained from a glioma patient whose treatment included an IDH1 peptide vaccine. These receptors were obtained from a middle-aged woman with glioma. Some clones in this sample may be carry-over from other donors' samples.

The chain carries TRBV6-4 and TRBJ2-1, with 9 bases that match TRBD2. Germline CDR1 MRHNA, CDR2 SNTAGT. Trimming at V came to 0 bases and at J to 4 bases, leaving 4 bases not matched to a gene. The CDR3 sequence is 16 residues long. CDR3 nucleotides: TGTGCCAGCAGTGACTCAGATAGCGGGGGATACAATGAGCAGTTCTTC. This sequence encodes CASSDSDSGGYNEQFF.

This chain links TRBV18 with TRBJ2-3, with D uncertain. CDR1 is KGHSH, CDR2 LQKENI, per germline. With 6 bases removed from V and 1 base from J, the gap between germline ends came to 14 bases. The CDR3 spans 15 residues. In DNA, the CDR3 is TGTGCCAGCTCTGGTAGATCGGTGGGCACAGATACGCAGTATTTT. Translating gives CASSGRSVGTDTQYF.

This clone appeared once. The chain couples TRBV5-3 to TRBJ2-7; 7 bases line up with TRBD1. TRBV5-3 is an open reading frame whose function is uncertain. The V gene end was trimmed by 4 bases and the J gene end by 5 bases; junction bases not matched to a gene: 18. The CDR3 spans 17 residues. The CDR3 protein is CARSHRRPTGAGNEQYF. CDR3 nucleotide sequence: TGTGCCAGAAGCCATCGACGACCCACAGGGGCAGGGAACGAGCAGTACTTC.

This clone was detected only once. The chain couples TRBV4-3 to TRBJ1-2; 8 nucleotides agree with TRBD1. Per the germline V gene, CDR1 is LGHNA and CDR2 is YSLEER. The CDR3 totals 15 residues. V gave up 0 bases and J gave up 7 bases; unmatched junction bases: 7. This chain's CDR3 is CASSQETTGAGGYTF. The CDR3 bases are TGCGCCAGCAGCCAAGAGACGACAGGGGCCGGTGGCTACACCTTC.

V and J are TRBV7-2 and TRBJ2-7, with TRBD2 matching over 8 bases. The ends lost 5 bases at V and 6 bases at J; junction bases unmatched: 15. Looked up from germline, CDR1 is SGHTA and CDR2 is FQGNSA. The CDR3 extends over 16 amino acids. CDR3 region: CASSIQPPGLVSEQYF. CDR3 DNA sequence: TGTGCCAGCAGCATCCAACCTCCGGGACTAGTCTCCGAGCAGTACTTC.

This clone was picked up a small number of times. J is TRBJ2-7 and V is TRBV25-1; D call uncertain. Germline V gene data show CDR1 as MGHDK and CDR2 as SYGVNS. Trimming stripped 5 bases from V and 0 bases from J, with 8 bases between. The CDR3 has 13 amino acids. Written as DNA, the CDR3 is TGTGCCAGCAGTTCAGAAATCTCCTACGAGCAGTACTTC. It yields the protein CASSSEISYEQYF.

The chain is built from TRBV18 and TRBJ2-7; a weak D match, TRBD2 (6 bases). Germline V gene data show CDR1 as KGHSH and CDR2 as LQKENI. V shed 5 bases and J shed 11 bases, with 13 bases lying between them. This CDR3 is built from 11 residues. This CDR3 reads CASSFRRGEYF. The CDR3 DNA reads TGTGCCAGCTCATTCCGGAGGGGTGAGTACTTC.

The genes are TRBV4-1 and TRBJ1-2; possible D gene TRBD1, 5 bases. V lost 3 bases and J lost 3, with 14 bases in between. The germline V gene encodes CDR1 MGHRA and CDR2 YSYEKL. The CDR3 is made up of 15 amino acids. CDR3 DNA sequence: TGCGCCAGCAGCCAGGAGGGGCAGGCAGACTATGGCTACACCTTC. It is translated as CASSQEGQADYGYTF.

This clone appeared a single time. The gene calls are TRBV7-8 and TRBJ2-1, with D possibly matching TRBD1 (6 bases). V was clipped by 4 bases and J by 2 bases, with 15 bases between them. From germline, CDR1 is SGHVS and CDR2 FQNEAQ. This CDR3 region has 16 residues. The CDR3 coding sequence is TGTGCCAGCAGCTCCCTCGTGGGACAAGCCTACAATGAGCAGTTCTTC. It is translated as CASSSLVGQAYNEQFF.

The chain recombines TRBV11-3 with TRBJ2-5, with D unclear. Per the germline V gene, CDR1 is SGHNT and CDR2 is YENEEA. This CDR3 region has 14 residues. V was shortened by 5 bases and J by 4 bases, with 14 bases between the two germline ends. The CDR3 region has the DNA TGTGCCAGCAGCCCCCTTGGCAGAACAGAGACCCAGTACTTC. Translating gives CASSPLGRTETQYF.

The chain has TRBV4-3 and TRBJ1-2; perhaps TRBD1 as D (5 bases). Germline V gene data show CDR1 as LGHNA and CDR2 as YSLEER. Trimming took off 0 bases at V and 8 bases at J, with 16 bases between the two ends. The CDR3 is 15 amino acids. The CDR3 coding sequence is TGCGCCAGCAGCCAAGATGGGGGAAGTCTGCTCGGCTACACCTTC. It encodes CASSQDGGSLLGYTF.

CDR3 nucleotides: TGTGCCAGCAGTTACTCGATAGGGCCGAAGGCTGGCTACACCTTC. It encodes CASSYSIGPKAGYTF. This chain uses TRBV6-6 with TRBJ1-2; unclear D gene. The germline gives CDR1 MNHNY, CDR2 SVGAGI (reference sequence). The CDR3 is 15 residues long. V dropped 0 bases and J dropped 7 bases, with 15 bases sitting between them.

V is TRBV27 and J is TRBJ1-5; TRBD1 might be the D (5 bases). V was pared by 5 bases and J by 5 bases, with 13 bases between. The CDR3 is 14 residues long. Germline loops: CDR1 MNHEY, CDR2 SMNVEV (reference sequence). For the CDR3, the DNA is TGTGCCAGCAGTCTTCTGGGGGGAGATCAGCCCCAGCATTTT. Translation gives CASSLLGGDQPQHF.

This chain uses TRBV30 with TRBJ1-1; 8 nucleotides agree with TRBD1. Looked up from germline, CDR1 is GTSNPN and CDR2 is SVGIG (reference sequence). Unmatched junction bases numbered 6, after V lost 2 bases and J lost 10 bases. CDR3 size: 12 residues. The CDR3 loop reads CAWSRARGLAFF. The CDR3 DNA is TGTGCCTGGAGTAGAGCCAGGGGGCTAGCTTTCTTT.

This clone was picked up one time. The gene calls are TRBV7-2 and TRBJ2-1, with D perhaps matching TRBD2 (6 bases). V was trimmed by 2 bases and J by 3 bases, leaving 14 bases between them. Looked up from germline, CDR1 is SGHTA and CDR2 is FQGNSA. CDR3 length equals 16 residues. The CDR3 DNA follows: TGTGCCAGCAGCTTATCTGCTAGCGCACTCTACAATGAGCAGTTCTTC. It is translated as CASSLSASALYNEQFF.

This chain uses TRBV5-4 with TRBJ2-6; D possibly matches TRBD1 or TRBD2 (5 bases each). Trimming removed 4 bases at V and 1 base at J, with 9 bases between. The CDR3 runs 15 residues. Looked up from germline, CDR1 is SGHNT and CDR2 is YYREEE (reference sequence). The CDR3 DNA reads as TGTGCCAGCAGCGTAGGGGAGTCTGGGGCCAACGTCCTGACTTTC. Translating it yields CASSVGESGANVLTF.

The genes are TRBV5-1 and TRBJ2-1; D not resolved. The CDR3 has 15 amino acids. Germline V gene lookup returns CDR1 SGHRS and CDR2 YFSETQ. V lost 4 bases to trimming and J lost 5 bases, with 16 bases between them. CDR3 coding DNA: TGCGCCAGCAGCCACACTACGTTGGTTGACAATGAGCAGTTCTTC. The encoded protein is CASSHTTLVDNEQFF.

The chain employs TRBV5-1 and TRBJ2-7; D might be TRBD1 (5 bases). Germline V gene sequence: CDR1 SGHRS, CDR2 YFSETQ. The CDR3 totals 14 residues. Trimming pared 6 bases from V and 0 bases from J, leaving 13 bases between. The CDR3 loop reads CASKWTSSSYEQYF. For the CDR3, the DNA is TGCGCCAGCAAATGGACATCCAGCTCCTACGAGCAGTACTTC.